This T cell receptor (beta chain) was obtained from a study of T cell responses to AZD1222 COVID-19 vaccine. Per germline, CDR1 SGDLS and CDR2 YYNGEE. The CDR3 runs to 13 residues. Deletions cut 3 bases from V and 8 bases from J, with 12 bases between. TCRdb's copy holds only in-frame clones and misses some; the assay was immunoSEQ multiplex PCR. This table has under 55,000 clones, about 86% appearing once. The chain recombines TRBV9 with TRBJ2-1; D is uncertain. The clonotype was recovered from an adult in good health. The sample was peripheral blood, taken on day 0 of AZD1222 vaccination. In DNA, the CDR3 is TGTGCCAGCAGCGCCGTGGGCCGGTATGAGCAGTTCTTC. Translating it yields CASSAVGRYEQFF.